The 30 T cell receptor beta chains reported below all come from one sample, sequenced in a study of cytomegalovirus exposure and HLA in healthy donors. Primers included in the PCR were 60 Vbeta and 13 Jbeta primers. Generated by immunoSEQ multiplex PCR, the TCRdb table keeps only in-frame clones and is missing some. Seen here are 190,000 or so clones, over 75% observed once, and the top ten hold 0.098%. Sequencing was carried out using PBMCs. The receptors were gathered from a boy aged 2 to 9 in good health and CMV-seronegative.

The gene calls are TRBV5-1 and TRBJ2-7; tentative D call: TRBD1 (6 bases). V lost 2 bases, J lost 1 base, and 7 bases lay in between. There are 13 residues in the CDR3. The germline CDR1 and CDR2 sequences are SGHRS and YFSETQ. The CDR3 loop reads CASSFTGSYEQYF. Written as DNA, the CDR3 is TGCGCCAGCAGCTTTACAGGGTCCTACGAGCAGTACTTC.

The chain links TRBV11-3 to TRBJ1-5; D gene ambiguous. The V gene's germline CDR1 is SGHNT and CDR2 YENEEA. V shed 5 bases and J shed 1 base, with 6 bases lying between them. The CDR3 has 13 amino acids. CDR3: CASSTESNQPQHF. The DNA for the CDR3 is TGTGCCAGCAGCACAGAGAGCAATCAGCCCCAGCATTTT.

V and J are TRBV19 and TRBJ1-6, with a tentative D call TRBD1 (6 bases). The V gene's germline CDR1 is LNHDA and CDR2 SQIVND (reference sequence). Trimming shortened V by 3 bases and J by 1 base, and 10 bases separated the two germline ends. The CDR3 extends over 16 amino acids. This CDR3 reads CASSIRGGSYNSPLHF. CDR3 coding DNA: TGTGCCAGTAGTATCCGAGGGGGTTCCTATAATTCACCCCTCCACTTT.

This clone was observed once. V gene TRBV5-1 combines with J gene TRBJ1-2, with 7 bases fitting TRBD1. Germline V gene lookup returns CDR1 SGHRS and CDR2 YFSETQ. V was pared by 0 bases and J by 6 bases, with 8 bases of the junction left unmatched. This CDR3 has 15 amino acids. The CDR3 bases are TGCGCCAGCAGCTTGGTTGACAGGGTGAAAAATGGCTACACCTTC. Encoded protein: CASSLVDRVKNGYTF.

The rearrangement uses TRBV7-9 and TRBJ1-6; TRBD1 agrees at 7 bases. Germline CDR1 SEHNR, CDR2 FQNEAQ (reference sequence). The trim removed 5 bases at V and 8 bases at J, leaving 15 bases unmatched. CDR3 size: 17 residues. In nucleotides, the CDR3 is TGTGCCAGCAGCCCTCCCGGGACAGTTTGGGAGGATTCACCCCTCCACTTT. The encoded protein is CASSPPGTVWEDSPLHF.

This chain connects TRBV10-3 to TRBJ2-1; 12 bases are shared with TRBD2. The CDR3 extends over 15 amino acids. The V gene's germline CDR1 is ENHRY and CDR2 SYGVKD. The J segment lost 4 bases and the V segment lost 10 bases, leaving 8 bases of the junction unmatched. The CDR3 bases are TGTGCCACCCAACTAGCGGGGGGCAATTACAATGAGCAGTTCTTC. Amino acid sequence: CATQLAGGNYNEQFF.

This clone occurred once. This chain links TRBV5-4 with TRBJ2-5; TRBD2 aligns across 11 bases. This CDR3 is built from 17 residues. CDR1 and CDR2 from the germline V gene are SGHNT and YYREEE (reference sequence). V lost 0 bases to trimming and J lost 5 bases; unmatched junction nucleotides: 9. DNA of the CDR3: TGTGCCAGCAGCTTGGCGGGTGCTAGCGGGGGGCAGGAGACCCAGTACTTC. Translation: CASSLAGASGGQETQYF. Supplemented by reference TRBV5-4 and TRBJ2-5, the full variable domain reads ETGVTQSPTHLIKTRGQQVTLRCSSQSGHNTVSWYQQALGQGPQFIFQYYREEENGRGNFPPRFSGLQFPNYSSELNVNALELDDSALYLCASSLAGASGGQETQYFGPGTRLLVL.

The chain has TRBV6-6 and TRBJ1-2, with D uncertain. Germline V gives CDR1 MNHNY, CDR2 SVGAGI (reference sequence). V was trimmed by 6 bases and J by 4 bases, leaving 15 bases between them. CDR3 size: 14 residues. In DNA, the CDR3 is TGTGCCAGCAGGGGCCCCAGAACCGTCTATGGCTACACCTTC. Residues: CASRGPRTVYGYTF.

Written as DNA, the CDR3 is TGTGCCAGTAGTATCAGGGGCAGTGGCGTGGAAGAGCAGTACTTC. Translation gives CASSIRGSGVEEQYF. The chain couples TRBV19 to TRBJ2-7, with a weak D call TRBD1 (6 bases). With 3 bases removed from V and 7 bases from J, the gap between germline ends came to 19 bases. The germline gives CDR1 LNHDA, CDR2 SQIVND (reference sequence). This CDR3 has 15 amino acids.

The chain links TRBV7-2 to TRBJ1-2, with unresolved D. Germline V lookup: CDR1 SGHTA, CDR2 FQGNSA. This CDR3 has 14 amino acids. V lost 2 bases and J 4 bases, leaving 11 bases between the germline ends. Here the CDR3 reads CASSLQEGTYGYTF. CDR3 sequence (DNA): TGTGCCAGCAGCTTACAGGAGGGAACCTATGGCTACACCTTC. Complete variable domain (other parts from reference TRBV7-2 and TRBJ1-2): GAGVSQSPSNKVTEKGKDVELRCDPISGHTALYWYRQSLGQGLEFLIYFQGNSAPDKSGLPSDRFSAERTGGSVSTLTIQRTQQEDSAVYLCASSLQEGTYGYTFGSGTRLTVV.

The gene calls are TRBV9 and TRBJ1-1; the match to TRBD1 covers 8 bases. Trimming took 3 bases from V and 2 from J; bases not matched to a gene: 9. In germline, CDR1 is SGDLS, CDR2 YYNGEE. This CDR3 has 16 residues. The chain's CDR3 is CASSAPRTGGNTEAFF. CDR3 coding DNA: TGTGCCAGCAGCGCCCCACGAACAGGGGGTAACACTGAAGCTTTCTTT. Full variable domain (remainder filled in from reference TRBV9 and TRBJ1-1): DSGVTQTPKHLITATGQRVTLRCSPRSGDLSVYWYQQSLDQGLQFLIQYYNGEERAKGNILERFSAQQFPDLHSELNLSSLELGDSALYFCASSAPRTGGNTEAFFGQGTRLTVV.

The genes are TRBV6-5 and TRBJ1-1; the match to TRBD1 covers 7 bases. CDR3 size: 15 residues. The J segment lost 4 bases and the V segment lost 0 bases, leaving 5 bases of the junction unmatched. CDR1 MNHEY and CDR2 SVGAGI come from the germline V gene. The CDR3 nucleotides read TGTGCCAGCAGTTACTCGAAGGGGGCTGGCACTGAAGCTTTCTTT. This gives the protein CASSYSKGAGTEAFF.

This chain joins TRBV13 and TRBJ1-3; 7 nucleotides align to TRBD1. With 5 bases clipped from V and 0 bases from J, the junction kept 7 bases outside the gene matches. This CDR3 comprises 16 residues. The V gene's germline CDR1 is PRHDT and CDR2 FYEKMQ (reference sequence). The CDR3 nucleotides read TGTGCCAGCAGCGTGAACAGGGGTCTCTCTGGAAACACCATATATTTT. Protein product: CASSVNRGLSGNTIYF. The whole variable domain, filled in from reference TRBV13 and TRBJ1-3, reads AAGVIQSPRHLIKEKRETATLKCYPIPRHDTVYWYQQGPGQDPQFLISFYEKMQSDKGSIPDRFSAQQFSDYHSELNMSSLELGDSALYFCASSVNRGLSGNTIYFGEGSWLTVV.

As concerns this clone: Additional DNA sequences in this sample encode the identical CDR3. J is TRBJ1-5 and V is TRBV7-3; 8 nucleotides agree with TRBD1. V shed 3 bases and J 5 bases; nucleotides not matched to a gene: 0. CDR1 and CDR2 (germline): SGHTA, FQGTGA. This CDR3 region has 13 residues. CDR3 sequence reads: CASSLDRDQPQHF. CDR3 DNA sequence: TGTGCCAGCAGCTTGGACAGGGATCAGCCCCAGCATTTT.

This clone has just a few counts. The chain combines TRBV10-3 with TRBJ1-1; D not resolved. The germline CDR1 and CDR2 sequences are ENHRY and SYGVKD. The CDR3 is made up of 13 amino acids. With 3 bases removed from V and 7 bases from J, the gap between germline ends came to 12 bases. CDR3 nucleotide sequence: TGTGCCATCAGTGATCGGCAGGATATTGAAGCTTTCTTT. This encodes CAISDRQDIEAFF.

V is TRBV7-9 and J is TRBJ1-1; 8 bases fit TRBD1. Per germline, CDR1 SEHNR and CDR2 FQNEAQ (reference sequence). The CDR3 has 15 residues. After removal of 5 bases from V and 10 bases from J, the junction contained 15 bases not matched to a gene. The CDR3, as DNA: TGTGCCAGCAGCCCTCAGGAGGGACAGGAGCGGGGAGCTTTCTTT. This encodes CASSPQEGQERGAFF.

The chain recombines TRBV6-5 with TRBJ2-7; 8 positions match TRBD1. Germline loops: CDR1 MNHEY, CDR2 SVGAGI. Losses at the gene ends were 8 bases for V and 6 bases for J; bases not matched to a gene: 12. The CDR3 runs 14 residues. The CDR3: CASGTRQGKGEQYF. The CDR3 nucleotides read TGTGCCAGCGGGACGAGACAGGGGAAGGGCGAGCAGTACTTC.

The J gene is TRBJ1-2, the V gene TRBV25-1; 8 bases fit TRBD1. CDR1 and CDR2 from the germline V gene are MGHDK and SYGVNS. The CDR3 spans 13 residues. With V trimmed by 5 bases and J by 6 bases, 5 bases remained unmatched. This CDR3 is CASSLDREDGYTF. The CDR3 nucleotides read TGTGCCAGCAGTTTGGACAGGGAGGATGGCTACACCTTC.

The chain couples TRBV9 to TRBJ2-3; no definite D call. The CDR3 consists of 15 residues. The V gene's germline CDR1 is SGDLS and CDR2 YYNGEE. V was pared by 3 bases and J by 0 bases, with 11 bases between. CDR3 residues: CASSARRSSTDTQYF. In nucleotides, the CDR3 is TGTGCCAGCAGCGCCCGGAGATCTAGCACAGATACGCAGTATTTT.

The genes are TRBV7-9 and TRBJ2-5, with D hard to call. The germline CDR1 and CDR2 sequences are SEHNR and FQNEAQ (reference sequence). V shed 1 base and J shed 5 bases, with 8 bases lying between them. The CDR3 totals 13 residues. The chain's CDR3 is CASSLVRRETQYF. CDR3 nucleotides: TGTGCCAGCAGCTTAGTTCGGCGGGAGACCCAGTACTTC.

The chain's CDR3 is CASSITGAGNTEAFF. The DNA for the CDR3 is TGTGCCAGCAGTATCACAGGGGCGGGGAACACTGAAGCTTTCTTT. The chain is built from TRBV6-6 and TRBJ1-1; 7 bases map to TRBD1. Germline trimming cut 5 bases from V and 1 base from J; bases unmatched to any gene: 7. CDR3 size: 15 residues. The germline V gene has CDR1 MNHNY and CDR2 SVGAGI (reference sequence).

The gene calls are TRBV4-3 and TRBJ1-2; D possibly corresponds to TRBD1 (5 bases). CDR3 size: 18 residues. Per the germline V gene, CDR1 is LGHNA and CDR2 is YSLEER. The V and J ends lost 0 bases and 4 bases respectively, with 21 bases between them. CDR3 nucleotides: TGCGCCAGCAGCCAAGATGGGTCTTGGCAGGGTGTCAGCTATGGCTACACCTTC. Translating gives CASSQDGSWQGVSYGYTF.

The gene calls are TRBV4-3 and TRBJ2-3, with D maybe TRBD1 (5 bases). CDR3 length: 17 residues. The germline gives CDR1 LGHNA, CDR2 YSLEER. V shed 0 bases and J shed 2 bases, with 15 bases lying between them. DNA of the CDR3: TGCGCCAGCAGCCAAGAATTGACAGTCCCTTACACAGATACGCAGTATTTT. This codes for CASSQELTVPYTDTQYF.

This chain uses TRBV7-9 with TRBJ1-6; TRBD1 aligns across 7 bases. Trimming took 5 bases from V and 11 from J; bases not matched to a gene: 9. The CDR3 spans 14 residues. Germline V lookup: CDR1 SEHNR, CDR2 FQNEAQ (reference sequence). The CDR3 DNA reads as TGTGCCAGCAGCCCTGAAGGGGGCCGGCCACCCCTCCACTTT. This encodes CASSPEGGRPPLHF.

The chain recombines TRBV7-9 with TRBJ2-5; D possibly corresponds to TRBD1 (5 bases). The CDR3 is made up of 14 amino acids. Germline assignment: CDR1 SEHNR and CDR2 FQNEAQ (reference sequence). The V gene lost 6 bases and the J gene lost 5 bases, with 16 bases spanning the gap. Written as DNA, the CDR3 is TGTGCCAGCAGATCTGGCGGACACCCGGAGACCCAGTACTTC. Translation: CASRSGGHPETQYF.

This clone was counted a few times. This sequence joins TRBV7-3 and TRBJ1-1, with TRBD1 matching over 8 bases. V shed 5 bases, J shed 1 base, and the junction held 3 bases outside the gene matches. From germline, CDR1 is SGHTA and CDR2 FQGTGA. This CDR3 region has 14 residues. CDR3 in DNA: TGTGCCAGCAGCACAACAGGGGGGAACACTGAAGCTTTCTTT. It encodes CASSTTGGNTEAFF.

The rearrangement uses TRBV29-1 and TRBJ1-2, with TRBD1 identical over 10 bases. This CDR3 spans 15 amino acids. Trimming at V came to 5 bases and at J to 3 bases, leaving 9 bases not matched to a gene. The germline gives CDR1 SQVTM, CDR2 ANQGSEA. CDR3 DNA: TGCAGCGTTCTAGACAGGGGGCGCTTCTACTATGGCTACACCTTC. It encodes CSVLDRGRFYYGYTF.

This chain joins TRBV6-6 and TRBJ2-5; D is possibly TRBD1 (6 bases). V was clipped by 5 bases and J by 1 base, with 14 bases between them. CDR1 and CDR2 (germline): MNHNY, SVGAGI (reference sequence). The CDR3 is 15 residues long. This chain's CDR3 is CASSPQTGLQETQYF. CDR3 coding DNA: TGTGCCAGCAGTCCCCAGACAGGACTCCAAGAGACCCAGTACTTC.

The chain has TRBV5-5 and TRBJ1-6, with D maybe TRBD1 (6 bases). The CDR3 covers 16 residues. Looked up from germline, CDR1 is SGHKS and CDR2 is YYEKEE (reference sequence). V shed 1 base and J shed 7 bases, with 15 bases lying between them. For the CDR3, the DNA is TGTGCCAGCAGCTTGTTCCGCGGGGGCGGGAATTCACCCCTCCACTTT. It codes for CASSLFRGGGNSPLHF. The entire variable domain, with the rest obtained from reference TRBV5-5 and TRBJ1-6, is as follows: DAGVTQSPTHLIKTRGQQVTLRCSPISGHKSVSWYQQVLGQGPQFIFQYYEKEERGRGNFPDRFSARQFPNYSSELNVNALLLGDSALYLCASSLFRGGGNSPLHFGNGTRLTVT.

The chain carries TRBV5-1 and TRBJ2-7; 9 bases line up with TRBD1. This CDR3 has 14 residues. The V gene end was trimmed by 4 bases and the J gene end by 3 bases; junction bases not matched to a gene: 5. CDR1 and CDR2 (germline): SGHRS, YFSETQ. CDR3: CASSPGTGRYEQYF. CDR3 DNA: TGCGCCAGCAGCCCCGGGACAGGGCGCTACGAGCAGTACTTC.